These 5 T cell receptor beta chains were sequenced from one sample in a study of cytomegalovirus exposure and HLA in healthy donors. The PCR contained 60 Vbeta and 13 Jbeta primers. Generated by immunoSEQ multiplex PCR, the TCRdb table keeps only in-frame clones and is missing some. Of some 200,000 clones listed, over 65% are singletons. Source material: PBMCs. These receptors were obtained from a woman between 25 and 40 years old in good health and CMV-seronegative.

The genes are TRBV11-2 and TRBJ1-5, with D maybe TRBD1 (6 bases). Germline CDR1 reads SGHAT; CDR2 reads FQNNGV. The CDR3 loop spans 15 amino acids. V gave up 1 base and J gave up 5 bases, with 12 bases separating them. The CDR3 loop is CASSLAGTLDQPQHF. CDR3 DNA: TGTGCCAGCAGCTTAGCCGGGACACTTGATCAGCCCCAGCATTTT.

The chain recombines TRBV7-9 with TRBJ1-1, with D hard to call. V lost 5 bases and J lost 0, with 16 bases in between. The CDR3 extends over 16 amino acids. The germline CDR1 and CDR2 sequences are SEHNR and FQNEAQ (reference sequence). The CDR3: CASSLGVPSMNTEAFF. The CDR3 region has the DNA TGTGCCAGCAGCCTCGGGGTTCCCAGTATGAACACTGAAGCTTTCTTT.

The rearrangement links TRBV29-1 to TRBJ1-5; 7 nucleotides line up with TRBD1. Losses at the gene ends were 5 bases for V and 4 bases for J; bases not matched to a gene: 2. Germline V gene data show CDR1 as SQVTM and CDR2 as ANQGSEA. The CDR3 contains 12 residues. The chain's CDR3 is CSVRQGNQPQHF. CDR3 sequence (DNA): TGCAGCGTTCGACAGGGAAATCAGCCCCAGCATTTT.

This chain connects TRBV5-4 to TRBJ2-3, with 7 bases fitting TRBD1. With V trimmed by 6 bases and J by 1 base, 5 bases remained unmatched. CDR1 and CDR2 from the germline V gene are SGHNT and YYREEE (reference sequence). This CDR3 comprises 14 residues. The CDR3 is CASTQGVGTDTQYF. For the CDR3, the DNA is TGTGCCAGCACGCAGGGGGTTGGCACAGATACGCAGTATTTT.

There are a few counts of this clone. This sequence joins TRBV2 and TRBJ2-6; D gene unclear. Germline V gene lookup returns CDR1 SNHLY and CDR2 FYNNEI. The CDR3 consists of 15 residues. Deletions cut 5 bases from V and 0 bases from J, with 8 bases between. The CDR3, as DNA: TGTGCCAGCAGTCCACTCGGCTCTGGGGCCAACGTCCTGACTTTC. Translated: CASSPLGSGANVLTF.